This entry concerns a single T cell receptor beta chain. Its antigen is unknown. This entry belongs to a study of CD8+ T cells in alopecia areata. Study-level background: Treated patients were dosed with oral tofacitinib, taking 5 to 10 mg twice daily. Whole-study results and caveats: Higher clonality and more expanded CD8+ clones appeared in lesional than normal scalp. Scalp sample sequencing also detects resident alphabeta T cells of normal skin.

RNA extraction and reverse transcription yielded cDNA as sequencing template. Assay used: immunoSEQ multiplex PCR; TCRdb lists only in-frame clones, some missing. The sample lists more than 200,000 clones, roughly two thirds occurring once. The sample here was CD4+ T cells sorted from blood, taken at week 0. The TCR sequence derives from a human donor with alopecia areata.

The DNA of the CDR3 is TGTGCCACCAGCGCCCACAGGGACAATCAGCCCCAGCATTTT. Translated: CATSAHRDNQPQHF. J is TRBJ1-5 and V is TRBV15, with a possible D match to TRBD1 (6 bases). This CDR3 is 14 amino acids long. Germline assignment: CDR1 LNHNV and CDR2 YYDKDF (reference sequence). V lost 5 bases to trimming and J lost 3 bases, with 11 bases between them. The full variable domain, rest sourced from reference TRBV15 and TRBJ1-5, is DAMVIQNPRYQVTQFGKPVTLSCSQTLNHNVMYWYQQKSSQAPKLLFHYYDKDFNNEADTPDNFQSRRPNTSFCFLDIRSPGLGDTAMYLCATSAHRDNQPQHFGDGTRLSIL.